The 14 T cell receptor beta chains reported below all come from one sample, sequenced in a study of tumor-infiltrating lymphocytes in primary liver carcinoma. A constant-region primer primed TCR beta cDNA synthesis from roughly 520 ng of total RNA. Libraries of TCR beta came from three nested multiplex PCR rounds with slightly modified ARM-PCR. Rounds one and two of PCR, each of approximately 11 cycles, were primed with TRBV1-TRBV30 forward primers and a C-beta reverse primer. Each CDR3 protein is one row after TCRdb ran MiXCR on the multiplex PCR reads. In the table there are 150,000 to 200,000 distinct CDR3 sequences, about 55% of which are singletons. RNA was extracted from whole blood without cell sorting, alongside germline DNA. Sample: peripheral blood. These receptors were collected from a man in his forties with primary liver carcinoma and hepatitis B virus infection.

The chain combines TRBV6-5 with TRBJ2-3, with D perhaps TRBD2 (6 bases). Per germline, CDR1 MNHEY and CDR2 SVGAGI. This CDR3 contains 16 residues. Trimming stripped 11 bases from V and 0 bases from J, with 21 bases between. The CDR3 DNA follows: TGTGCCGCCGTCGCCGTCGGCGGAGGGAGCACAGATACGCAGTATTTT. Protein product: CAAVAVGGGSTDTQYF.

This clonotype was observed once. The chain uses TRBV11-2 and TRBJ2-7, with 7 bases fitting TRBD1. The CDR3 contains 14 residues. CDR1 SGHAT and CDR2 FQNNGV come from the germline V gene. The V gene end was trimmed by 5 bases and the J gene end by 0 bases; junction bases not matched to a gene: 4. The CDR3 coding sequence is TGTGCCAGCAGCAAATACAGGGGCTCCTACGAGCAGTACTTC. It translates to CASSKYRGSYEQYF.

With regard to this clonotype: A much larger clone lies one base from this, so it may be a read error. V usage is TRBV11-2 and J usage is TRBJ2-7; TRBD1 might be the D (6 bases). There are 13 residues in the CDR3. Germline values: CDR1 SGHAT, CDR2 FQNNGV. The CDR3 reads CASSYRRGNEQHF. The CDR3 DNA reads as TGTGCCAGCAGCTATCGTAGGGGGAATGAGCAGCACTTC.

Comments on this clonotype: One end of the junction does not line up with germline, which may come from a read error. The chain couples TRBV7-3 to TRBJ2-2; 7 bases line up with TRBD2. CDR3 length equals 15 residues. Germline CDR1 is SGHTA and CDR2 is FQGTGA. CDR3 nucleotides: TGTGCCAGCAGCCCCGAGGGCGGGGGTACCGGGGAGCTGTCTTTC. It yields the protein CASSPEGGGTGELSF.

With respect to this clonotype: It may be a read error: a sequence one base away is much more abundant. The V call is TRBV4-2, the J call TRBJ2-7; 12 bases align to TRBD2. The V segment lost 4 bases and the J segment 6 bases; nucleotides outside the gene matches: 7. Germline V CDR1 and CDR2: LGHNA, YNFKEQ. CDR3 length equals 15 residues. CDR3 region: CASSLRLAGESEQYF. In DNA, the CDR3 is TGTGCCAGCAGCCTGAGACTAGCGGGAGAGTCCGAGCAGTACTTC.

This clonotype has just a few counts. The gene calls are TRBV4-1 and TRBJ2-5; unclear D gene. The germline V gene has CDR1 MGHRA and CDR2 YSYEKL. The CDR3 has 16 residues. V was clipped by 1 base and J by 7 bases, with 19 bases between them. The CDR3 region has the DNA TGCGCCAGCAGCCAAGGGGGTACGAGCATACCCAGGACCCAGTACTTC. Encoded protein: CASSQGGTSIPRTQYF.

The chain couples TRBV29-1 to TRBJ2-1; D gene ambiguous. The CDR3 totals 14 residues. V shed 4 bases and J shed 0 bases, with 10 bases lying between them. CDR1 and CDR2 from the germline V gene are SQVTM and ANQGSEA. Here the CDR3 DNA reads TGCAGCGTTGGGTCCCCGAGCTCCTACAATGAGCAGTTCTTC. Its translation: CSVGSPSSYNEQFF.

The chain combines TRBV6-5 with TRBJ2-1; TRBD2 matches at 8 bases. In germline, CDR1 is MNHEY, CDR2 SVGAGI. After removal of 6 bases from V and 7 bases from J, the junction contained 11 bases not matched to a gene. CDR3 length equals 15 residues. The CDR3 loop reads CASRQAGTRENEQFF. The DNA for the CDR3 is TGTGCCAGCAGGCAAGCCGGGACTAGGGAGAATGAGCAGTTCTTC.

This sequence joins TRBV11-2 and TRBJ2-1; D unclear. The CDR3 has 14 amino acids. Trimming stripped 6 bases from V and 4 bases from J, with 13 bases between. CDR1 and CDR2 (germline): SGHAT, FQNNGV. The CDR3 region has the DNA TGTGCCAGCAGTACCTCACTGGATTACAATGAGCAGTTCTTC. This codes for CASSTSLDYNEQFF. The whole variable domain, filled in from reference TRBV11-2 and TRBJ2-1, reads EAGVAQSPRYKIIEKRQSVAFWCNPISGHATLYWYQQILGQGPKLLIQFQNNGVVDDSQLPKDRFSAERLKGVDSTLKIQPAKLEDSAVYLCASSTSLDYNEQFFGPGTRLTVL.

The CDR3 sequence is CASKRLGLAGRPGTDTQYF. CDR3 bases: TGTGCCAGCAAACGCCTCGGACTAGCGGGACGGCCGGGCACAGATACGCAGTATTTT. The rearrangement links TRBV6-5 to TRBJ2-3; TRBD2 aligns across 12 bases. There are 19 residues in the CDR3. The ends lost 7 bases at V and 1 base at J; junction bases unmatched: 15. Germline V gene lookup returns CDR1 MNHEY and CDR2 SVGAGI.

This chain connects TRBV28 to TRBJ2-5; 8 bases align to TRBD1. Germline-derived CDR1 and CDR2 are MDHEN and SYDVKM. V gave up 8 bases and J gave up 5 bases; unmatched junction bases: 7. The CDR3 has 13 residues. The CDR3 sequence is CASGLTGDETQYF. The DNA for the CDR3 is TGTGCCAGCGGATTGACAGGGGATGAGACCCAGTACTTC.

In the case of this clonotype: A much larger clone lies one base from this, so it may be a read error. This chain links TRBV11-2 with TRBJ2-7; 8 nucleotides match TRBD2. The CDR3 extends over 13 amino acids. Germline values: CDR1 SGHAT, CDR2 FQNNGV. The DNA of the CDR3 is TGTGCCATCAGCCAAAGCGGGAGCTACGAGCAGTACTTC. It translates to CAISQSGSYEQYF.

Of note for this clonotype: A much larger clone is a single base away; this may be a read error. The V and J genes are TRBV11-2 and TRBJ2-5, with D uncertain. Germline assignment: CDR1 SGHAT and CDR2 FQNNGV. V lost 5 bases and J 5 bases, leaving 15 bases between the germline ends. The CDR3 totals 14 residues. Here the CDR3 DNA reads TGTGCCAGCAGCCGCCTAGGGCTTGTGGAGACCCAGTACTTC. This translates into CASSRLGLVETQYF.

A remark on this clonotype: A read error may account for a junction end that differs from germline. The chain employs TRBV12-5 and TRBJ2-1; TRBD2 agrees at 9 bases. The CDR3 extends over 18 amino acids. The V gene's germline CDR1 is LGHNT and CDR2 FRNRAP. The CDR3 reads CAGGLSSGGFLTSIEQFF. Written as DNA, the CDR3 is TGTGCTGGTGGTTTGAGTAGCGGGGGTTTTCTTACCTCCATTGAGCAGTTCTTC.